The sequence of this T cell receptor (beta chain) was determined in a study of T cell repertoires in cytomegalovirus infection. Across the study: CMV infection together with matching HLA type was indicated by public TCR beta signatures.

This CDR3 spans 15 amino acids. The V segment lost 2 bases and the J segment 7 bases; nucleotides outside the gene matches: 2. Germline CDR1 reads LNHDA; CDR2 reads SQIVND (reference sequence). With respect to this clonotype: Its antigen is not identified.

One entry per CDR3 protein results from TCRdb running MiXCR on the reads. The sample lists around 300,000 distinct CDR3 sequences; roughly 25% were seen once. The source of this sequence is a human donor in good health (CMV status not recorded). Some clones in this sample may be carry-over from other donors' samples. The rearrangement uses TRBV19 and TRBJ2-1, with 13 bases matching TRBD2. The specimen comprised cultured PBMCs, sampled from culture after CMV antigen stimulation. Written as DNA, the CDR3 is TGTGCCAGTAGTATACGGACTAGCGGGAGTAATGAGCAGTTCTTC. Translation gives CASSIRTSGSNEQFF.